These 30 T cell receptor beta chains came from one sample sequenced in a study of blood T cell repertoires in COVID-19. Assay: immunoSEQ multiplex PCR; the TCRdb copy retains only in-frame clones and omits some. The sample records over 300,000 clones, roughly 90% being singletons. The sequenced sample consisted of peripheral blood. The receptors were sampled from a man aged 40-50 years with acute or convalescent COVID-19.

The chain has TRBV5-5 and TRBJ2-1; the match to TRBD1 covers 8 bases. The CDR3 loop spans 14 amino acids. With V trimmed by 4 bases and J by 7 bases, 7 bases remained unmatched. The germline CDR1 and CDR2 sequences are SGHKS and YYEKEE (reference sequence). CDR3 sequence: CASSPDRVWNEQFF. CDR3 in DNA: TGTGCCAGCAGCCCGGACAGGGTTTGGAATGAGCAGTTCTTC.

The chain combines TRBV27 with TRBJ1-2, with TRBD1 as a possible D gene (6 bases). Deletions cut 6 bases from V and 1 base from J, with 15 bases between. Germline V lookup: CDR1 MNHEY, CDR2 SMNVEV (reference sequence). This CDR3 is 15 amino acids long. The CDR3 DNA follows: TGTGCCAGCAGCCTTGGGACACGGAATAACTATGGCTACACCTTC. It is translated as CASSLGTRNNYGYTF.

J is TRBJ1-2 and V is TRBV27, with 8 bases fitting TRBD1. CDR1 and CDR2 from the germline V gene are MNHEY and SMNVEV (reference sequence). There are 15 residues in the CDR3. Trimming cost V 1 base and J 4 bases; bases outside gene matches: 5. CDR3 sequence reads: CASSLYQGAPYGYTF. CDR3 bases: TGTGCCAGCAGTTTATATCAGGGGGCTCCCTATGGCTACACCTTC.

J is TRBJ1-2 and V is TRBV6-2 or TRBV6-3; D is perhaps TRBD1 (5 bases). V lost 5 bases and J 8 bases, leaving 18 bases between the germline ends. This CDR3 has 14 residues. CDR1 and CDR2 (germline): MNHEY, SVGEGT. As DNA, the CDR3 is TGTGCCAGCAGTAGACTCAAGGGGAATCGAGGCTACACCTTC. Protein: CASSRLKGNRGYTF.

This clone has only a few counts. This chain links TRBV5-8 with TRBJ1-1, with 9 bases identical to TRBD1. V shed 4 bases and J 9 bases; nucleotides not matched to a gene: 4. The CDR3 totals 12 residues. From germline, CDR1 is SGHTS and CDR2 YDEGEE. The CDR3 here is CASSQDRGQAFF. The CDR3 coding sequence is TGTGCCAGCAGCCAGGACAGGGGCCAAGCTTTCTTT.

The chain links TRBV6-5 to TRBJ2-5, with TRBD1 matching over 7 bases. This CDR3 is built from 15 residues. The germline V gene encodes CDR1 MNHEY and CDR2 SVGAGI. The trim removed 6 bases at V and 5 bases at J, leaving 12 bases unmatched. The CDR3 coding sequence is TGTGCCAGCAGAAAAGGGACAGAACTTCTTGAGACCCAGTACTTC. Its protein is CASRKGTELLETQYF.

The gene calls are TRBV4-1 and TRBJ1-1, with D perhaps TRBD1 (6 bases). V lost 3 bases and J 0 bases, leaving 14 bases between the germline ends. Germline lookup yields CDR1 MGHRA and CDR2 YSYEKL. The CDR3 has 16 amino acids. The DNA for the CDR3 is TGCGCCAGCAGCCATCGAACAACAGGGTTGAACACTGAAGCTTTCTTT. It specifies CASSHRTTGLNTEAFF.

This chain links TRBV5-4 with TRBJ2-7, with 7 bases lining up with TRBD2. The V and J ends lost 4 bases and 3 bases, in that order; junction bases with no gene match: 4. This CDR3 is built from 13 residues. Germline-derived CDR1 and CDR2 are SGHNT and YYREEE (reference sequence). CDR3 DNA: TGTGCCAGCAGCAGGACTAGAGGCTACGAGCAGTACTTC. This sequence encodes CASSRTRGYEQYF.

The rearrangement joins TRBV4-1 to TRBJ2-3; 7 nucleotides line up with TRBD1. V was clipped by 3 bases and J by 1 base; unmatched bases: 4. This CDR3 is built from 15 residues. Germline CDR1 MGHRA, CDR2 YSYEKL. For the CDR3, the DNA is TGCGCCAGCAGCCAGGTAGGGACAGGCACAGATACGCAGTATTTT. It is translated as CASSQVGTGTDTQYF.

Details on this clone: Other DNA sequences in this sample translate to the same CDR3. J is TRBJ1-5 and V is TRBV15; 9 nucleotides line up with TRBD1. V lost 3 bases to trimming and J lost 0 bases; unmatched junction nucleotides: 0. CDR1 and CDR2 (germline): LNHNV, YYDKDF (reference sequence). The CDR3 has 15 residues. The CDR3 spells CATSRDRGSNQPQHF. The CDR3 DNA reads as TGTGCCACCAGCAGGGACAGGGGTAGCAATCAGCCCCAGCATTTT. Combining the CDR3 with reference TRBV15 and TRBJ1-5 gives the whole variable domain DAMVIQNPRYQVTQFGKPVTLSCSQTLNHNVMYWYQQKSSQAPKLLFHYYDKDFNNEADTPDNFQSRRPNTSFCFLDIRSPGLGDTAMYLCATSRDRGSNQPQHFGDGTRLSIL.

This clone has a single count. This chain connects TRBV6-5 to TRBJ2-7; 9 bases are a match to TRBD2. The CDR3 covers 15 residues. The germline CDR1 and CDR2 sequences are MNHEY and SVGAGI. V lost 2 bases, J lost 3 bases, and 5 bases stayed unmatched. CDR3 DNA: TGTGCCAGCAGTTACGATTCTAGCGGGGACTACGAGCAGTACTTC. Protein: CASSYDSSGDYEQYF.

The chain carries TRBV28 and TRBJ1-6; D call uncertain. CDR1 and CDR2 from the germline V gene are MDHEN and SYDVKM. With 2 bases removed from V and 7 bases from J, the gap between germline ends came to 9 bases. The length of the CDR3 is 14 residues. The CDR3 DNA is TGTGCCAGCAGTTTAACGGGGTTAAATTCACCCCTCCACTTT. Translated, it gives CASSLTGLNSPLHF.

The chain combines TRBV27 with TRBJ1-2; possibly TRBD1 for D (6 bases). Germline V gene data show CDR1 as MNHEY and CDR2 as SMNVEV (reference sequence). The V end lost 5 bases, the J end lost 4 bases, and 14 bases lay between the germline ends. This CDR3 comprises 14 residues. CDR3 bases: TGTGCCAGCAGTCAGGGGTCTTACCCCTATGGCTACACCTTC. Its protein is CASSQGSYPYGYTF.

The V and J genes are TRBV19 and TRBJ2-5; D not resolved. CDR1 and CDR2 from the germline V gene are LNHDA and SQIVND (reference sequence). The CDR3 has 17 residues. The ends were cut back, 3 bases at V and 1 base at J, with 18 bases in the middle. The CDR3 DNA is TGTGCCAGTAGTATTAGTAGCCTTCCGCTATCCCAAGAGACCCAGTACTTC. This codes for CASSISSLPLSQETQYF.

This chain links TRBV29-1 with TRBJ1-1; TRBD1 matches 7 bases. The CDR3 totals 14 residues. Germline CDR1 SQVTM, CDR2 ANQGSEA. V dropped 5 bases and J dropped 4; count of bases not matched to a gene: 10. CDR3 sequence: CSVPDRDVGTEAFF. Here the CDR3 DNA reads TGCAGCGTTCCCGACAGGGATGTTGGCACTGAAGCTTTCTTT.

In this sample, this clone turned up a few times. This chain uses TRBV11-3 with TRBJ2-1; TRBD2 aligns across 15 bases. Germline trimming cut 5 bases from V and 3 bases from J; bases unmatched to any gene: 2. The CDR3 has 16 amino acids. Germline values: CDR1 SGHNT, CDR2 YENEEA. The CDR3: CASSLGLAGGYNEQFF. CDR3 nucleotides: TGTGCCAGCAGCCTGGGACTAGCGGGAGGCTACAATGAGCAGTTCTTC.

The V and J genes are TRBV11-2 and TRBJ2-1; D remains unclear. The CDR3 is made up of 13 amino acids. The ends were cut back, 1 base at V and 8 bases at J, with 9 bases in the middle. Germline V gene sequence: CDR1 SGHAT, CDR2 FQNNGV. The CDR3 here is CASSLGSLDEQFF. The CDR3 bases are TGTGCCAGCAGCTTAGGGAGTTTAGATGAGCAGTTCTTC.

The chain recombines TRBV28 with TRBJ1-3; D is unclear. CDR3 length equals 14 residues. V dropped 3 bases and J dropped 7 bases, with 13 bases sitting between them. Germline V gene lookup returns CDR1 MDHEN and CDR2 SYDVKM. The CDR3 DNA reads TGTGCCAGCAGTTTGATCTCCTTGCAGAACACCATATATTTT. Translated: CASSLISLQNTIYF.

The CDR3 nucleotides read TGTGCCAGCACCGCAGGAATTATCCCCTACGAGCAGTACTTC. Translating it yields CASTAGIIPYEQYF. This chain links TRBV28 with TRBJ2-7; no clear D gene. This CDR3 contains 14 residues. CDR1 is MDHEN and CDR2 is SYDVKM in the germline V gene. V shed 7 bases and J shed 2 bases, with 15 bases lying between them.

This clone was counted a single time. CDR3 protein: CASSTPSRTGTYGYTF. As DNA, the CDR3 is TGTGCCAGCAGTACCCCCTCCAGGACAGGGACCTATGGCTACACCTTC. The chain couples TRBV28 to TRBJ1-2; 8 bases are a match to TRBD1. Looked up from germline, CDR1 is MDHEN and CDR2 is SYDVKM. This CDR3 is built from 16 residues. The V and J ends lost 5 bases and 4 bases, in that order; junction bases with no gene match: 12.

The rearrangement uses TRBV11-3 and TRBJ2-3; 11 bases are a match to TRBD2. Germline lookup yields CDR1 SGHNT and CDR2 YENEEA. The CDR3 loop spans 17 amino acids. Trimming cost V 0 bases and J 5 bases; bases outside gene matches: 7. In DNA, the CDR3 is TGTGCCAGCAGCTTAGAAGCGACTAGCGGGGTCGGAGATACGCAGTATTTT. This gives the protein CASSLEATSGVGDTQYF.

CDR3 in DNA: TGTGCCAGCAGCTTAGGGCACGGCGGGAGCACTGAAGCTTTCTTT. This gives the protein CASSLGHGGSTEAFF. The genes are TRBV7-2 and TRBJ1-1; D is unresolved. CDR1 is SGHTA, CDR2 FQGNSA, per germline. This CDR3 has 15 amino acids. V lost 1 base and J lost 4, with 13 bases in between.

This chain links TRBV7-3 with TRBJ2-2, with 10 bases aligning to TRBD2. This CDR3 contains 17 residues. CDR1 is SGHTA and CDR2 is FQGTGA in the germline V gene. Trimming at V came to 1 base and at J to 4 bases, leaving 6 bases not matched to a gene. This chain's CDR3 is CASSLNSGGIPTGELFF. DNA for the CDR3: TGTGCCAGCAGCTTAAATAGCGGGGGGATCCCCACCGGGGAGCTGTTTTTT.

V usage is TRBV29-1 and J usage is TRBJ1-1; no firm D call. Trimming cost V 5 bases and J 2 bases, with 12 bases left between them. The CDR3 sequence is 13 residues long. The germline CDR1 and CDR2 sequences are SQVTM and ANQGSEA. The CDR3 here is CSVFFAVNTEAFF. CDR3 nucleotides: TGCAGCGTTTTTTTCGCGGTTAACACTGAAGCTTTCTTT.

The V call is TRBV5-1, the J call TRBJ2-3, with TRBD2 matching over 10 bases. V shed 2 bases and J 1 base; nucleotides not matched to a gene: 4. The CDR3 consists of 16 residues. The germline V gene encodes CDR1 SGHRS and CDR2 YFSETQ. DNA for the CDR3: TGCGCCAGCAGCTTCGTAGCGGGGGGCCGCACAGATACGCAGTATTTT. It codes for CASSFVAGGRTDTQYF.

This chain joins TRBV7-9 and TRBJ2-3; 7 bases fit TRBD2. The CDR3 is 13 residues long. Losses at the gene ends were 8 bases for V and 6 bases for J; bases not matched to a gene: 8. Germline V lookup: CDR1 SEHNR, CDR2 FQNEAQ (reference sequence). The CDR3 DNA follows: TGTGCCAGCCAAGCGGGGCCCTGGGATACGCAGTATTTT. Translation gives CASQAGPWDTQYF.

This clone has just a few counts. The chain couples TRBV27 to TRBJ1-2; the match to TRBD1 covers 9 bases. Germline lookup yields CDR1 MNHEY and CDR2 SMNVEV (reference sequence). The junction had 5 bases not matched to a gene; V was cut back by 8 bases and J by 4 bases. This CDR3 is 13 amino acids long. CDR3 nucleotides: TGTGCCAGCCGCGGGGGACAGGGCTATGGCTACACCTTC. Encoded protein: CASRGGQGYGYTF.

V usage is TRBV7-8 and J usage is TRBJ1-1, with 10 bases that match TRBD1. V gave up 6 bases and J gave up 1 base; unmatched junction bases: 8. In germline, CDR1 is SGHVS, CDR2 FQNEAQ. This CDR3 spans 16 amino acids. CDR3 sequence (DNA): TGTGCCAGCAGACGGACAGGGGGTCTAACGAACACTGAAGCTTTCTTT. Its translation is CASRRTGGLTNTEAFF.

J is TRBJ2-7 and V is TRBV25-1, with D possibly TRBD1 on 6 matching bases. The CDR3 consists of 12 residues. V lost 6 bases and J lost 3, with 9 bases in between. Germline CDR1 MGHDK, CDR2 SYGVNS. CDR3 sequence: CASRGTHYEQYF. Here the CDR3 DNA reads TGTGCCAGCAGAGGGACACACTACGAGCAGTACTTC.

This chain joins TRBV6-6 and TRBJ2-5; 9 positions agree with TRBD2. CDR1 is MNHNY, CDR2 SVGAGI, per germline (reference sequence). The CDR3 spans 16 residues. The V segment lost 5 bases and the J segment 8 bases; nucleotides outside the gene matches: 15. As DNA, the CDR3 is TGTGCCAGCAGTACGCCCCTGGGACTAGCCCTAGGAACCCAGTACTTC. Translating gives CASSTPLGLALGTQYF.